The TCR beta chain under discussion was sequenced for a study of T-cell memory formation after mild COVID-19. General study points: Unconfirmed was the SARS-CoV-2 specificity of second-wave clones that peaked on day 37. Contracting CD4+ clones sat mainly in CM and EM; CD8+ in EMRA. Cross-reactive memory seemingly joined, as some responding clones were found in pre-infection memory. Day 15 to 85 contracting clones showed balanced CD4/CD8; day 15 to 37 expanders favored CD4+.

The CDR3 sequence is 14 residues long. CDR1 is SGHDT, CDR2 YYEEEE, per germline. V gave up 4 bases and J gave up 4 bases; unmatched junction bases: 7. TCRdb reanalysed the 5' RACE reads using MiXCR and keeps one entry per CDR3 protein. The sample holds almost 45,000 distinct CDR3 sequences; approximately 7% are singletons and the top ten take about 0.84%. This clonotype was found a few times. As yet, its antigen is unknown. This chain connects TRBV5-6 to TRBJ1-2; TRBD1 matches 7 bases. The sequence was obtained from an adult who had mild COVID-19 (a few samples of this study predate the infection). Cell type and time point are not known. Sequenced: PBMCs or a T cell subset sorted from them (not recorded which). The CDR3 spells CASSKQGTPYGYTF. The CDR3 nucleotides are TGTGCCAGCAGCAAACAGGGGACCCCCTATGGCTACACCTTC.